The rows below give T cell receptor beta chains drawn from one sample of a study of blood T cell repertoires in COVID-19. Sequencing used immunoSEQ multiplex PCR; TCRdb keeps in-frame clones, though not all of them. The sample has 270,000 or so clones; roughly 80% are singletons. The sequencing input was peripheral blood. Source of these receptors: a human donor with COVID-19, enrolled during active disease. The donor label of this sample is uncertain. Both conserved end residues are part of each CDR3. A D gene is named only where the DNA matches it firmly. Clone size is not always given. Where it is, it says once, few, many or a class for expanded clones.

V	D	J	size	DNA	CDR3
TRBV7-8	TRBD2	TRBJ2-2	once	TGTGCCAGCAGCTTATTTGGCGGGAGCGAGACCGGGGAGCTGTTTTTT	CASSLFGGSETGELFF
TRBV18	.	TRBJ1-1	.	TGTGCCAGCTCACGAGACAGATCGAACACTGAAGCTTTCTTT	CASSRDRSNTEAFF
TRBV5-6	TRBD2	TRBJ2-1	.	TGTGCCAGCAGCTTACCGGGACTAGCGGGGGCGAGCTACAATGAGCAGTTCTTC	CASSLPGLAGASYNEQFF
TRBV12-5	.	TRBJ2-5	.	TGTGCTAGTGGTTCCCAGGAAAAAGAGACCCAGTACTTC	CASGSQEKETQYF
TRBV11-3	TRBD2	TRBJ2-1	.	TGTGCCAGCAGCTTAGCCCTCACTAGCGGGGGGCCCAATGAGCAGTTCTTC	CASSLALTSGGPNEQFF
TRBV27	.	TRBJ1-2	few	TGTGCCAGCAGTTTACGGCAGGGCGACTATGGCTACACCTTC	CASSLRQGDYGYTF
TRBV7-2	.	TRBJ1-5	few	TGTGCCAGCAGCGAAAGCCCTAATCAGCCCCAGCATTTT	CASSESPNQPQHF
TRBV12-3/TRBV12-4	TRBD2	TRBJ2-3	.	TGTGCCAGCAGTTTATCCCCCGGACTAGTTCAGTATTTT	CASSLSPGLVQYF
TRBV7-2	TRBD2	TRBJ2-1	.	TGTGCCAGCAGCTTGCTAGCGGGAGGGTATGGTGAGCAGTTCTTC	CASSLLAGGYGEQFF
TRBV28	TRBD1	TRBJ1-6	.	TGTGCCAGCAGTGCCCCTCCCGGGACAGGGGGCTTCAGCTCCTATAATTCACCCCTCCACTTT	CASSAPPGTGGFSSYNSPLHF
TRBV7-7	.	TRBJ2-5	few	TGTGCTAGCAGCTTAGTTCAGGGAGAGACCCAGTACTTC	CASSLVQGETQYF
TRBV11-3	TRBD1	TRBJ2-6	.	TGTGCCAGCAGCTCAGGACAGGGTGGGGATTTTGGGGCCAACGTCCTGACTTTC	CASSSGQGGDFGANVLTF
TRBV3-1/TRBV3-2	TRBD1	TRBJ1-4	.	TGTGCCAGCAGCATCCGACAGGGTCAAAATGAAAAACTGTTTTTT	CASSIRQGQNEKLFF
TRBV11-3	.	TRBJ2-3	.	TGTGCCAGCAGCCCCGGAATCGCGGGGACAGATACGCAGTATTTT	CASSPGIAGTDTQYF
TRBV2	TRBD1	TRBJ1-2	.	TGTGCCAGCAATCCCGAGGGCAGGGGGCTCGGTGGCTACACCTTC	CASNPEGRGLGGYTF
TRBV27	.	TRBJ2-1	.	TGTGCCAGCAGTCCTAGCGAGCTCTTCTCAGGTGAGCAGTTCTTC	CASSPSELFSGEQFF
TRBV19	TRBD1	TRBJ2-3	.	TGTGCCAGCAGGGACCATAGCGGTTCCCCCCAGGGGGCGGATACGCAGTATTTT	CASRDHSGSPQGADTQYF
TRBV5-4	.	TRBJ2-3	.	TGTGCCAGCAGCTTGGATCGACCAGCGAGCACAGATACGCAGTATTTT	CASSLDRPASTDTQYF
TRBV5-6	TRBD1	TRBJ2-1	.	TGTGCCAGCAGCTTGGGGCCGACAGGGAAGCCCTACGATGAGCAGTTCTTC	CASSLGPTGKPYDEQFF
TRBV7-2	TRBD2	TRBJ2-3	once	TGTGCCAGCAGCTTAGGGTCGGCTAGCGGGAGGGCCAGGAAGTATTTT	CASSLGSASGRARKYF
TRBV6-5	TRBD2	TRBJ2-7	few	TGTGCCAGCAGGAAGCGGGAGTACGAGCAGTACTTC	CASRKREYEQYF
TRBV20-1	.	TRBJ2-5	.	TGCAGTGGGGACTCCCAAGAGACCCAGTACTTC	CSGDSQETQYF
TRBV3-1/TRBV3-2	.	TRBJ2-3	.	TGTGCCAGCAGCCCGTACCTAGCAACGCAGTATTTT	CASSPYLATQYF
TRBV5-1	TRBD1	TRBJ1-2	.	TGCGCCAGCAGCTTTCAGGGGGATGGTGGCTACACCTTC	CASSFQGDGGYTF
TRBV27	TRBD2	TRBJ2-1	.	TGTGCCAGCAGTTCCACCGGGGCGGGAGGCCCTCAGGTCAGTGAGCAGTTCTTC	CASSSTGAGGPQVSEQFF
TRBV4-2	.	TRBJ2-3	.	TGTGCCAGCAGCCAAGATGGGCGACAATTGGCATCCGATACGCAGTATTTT	CASSQDGRQLASDTQYF
TRBV2	.	TRBJ1-2	.	TGTGCCAGCATTCGATCCCCGGCAGGGATCGACTATGGCTACACCTTC	CASIRSPAGIDYGYTF